This paragraph reports one T cell receptor beta chain. How the authors handled the data: Using reference gene primer amplification, nucleated cell counts were estimated. Assay used: immunoSEQ multiplex PCR; TCRdb lists only in-frame clones, some missing. V and J calls and clone size come straight from that table; D and trimming were deduced from the DNA. The sample consists of 180,000 or so clones, less than 90% of them appearing once. Germline V gives CDR1 MDHEN, CDR2 SYDVKM. V was pared by 4 bases and J by 1 base, with 0 bases of the junction left unmatched. The CDR3 extends over 14 amino acids. The entry originates in a study of blood T cell repertoires in COVID-19. Study-level information: The United States, Italy and Spain were the sources of the acute and convalescent COVID-19 samples. In each case, the material was cDNA or gDNA derived from T cells, B-cell-depleted T cells, or PBMCs.

Enrollment of patients from Seattle took place during active infection, with longitudinal follow-up. Material for sequencing was peripheral blood. The rearrangement links TRBV28 to TRBJ2-2; 7 bases fit TRBD2. This TCR came from a woman between 65 and 79 years old with COVID-19, enrolled during active disease. The DNA of the CDR3 is TGTGCCAGCAGTTCGGGAGGGAACACCGGGGAGCTGTTTTTT. Translation gives CASSSGGNTGELFF.